Listed here are 23 T cell receptor beta chains from one sample, sequenced in a study of T-cell memory formation after mild COVID-19. TCRdb redid the calling of the 5' RACE reads with MiXCR, one entry per CDR3 protein. The table lists approximately 240,000 distinct CDR3 sequences, about a sixth of them singletons. What was sequenced was PBMCs or a T cell subset sorted from them (not recorded which). The source of these receptors is a man aged 18-30 years who had mild COVID-19 (a few samples of this study predate the infection). Cell type and time point are not known.

This clonotype was recorded at least ten times. The CDR3 is CASSSQPPGQGAYEQYF. DNA of the CDR3: TGCGCCAGCAGCTCGCAACCGCCGGGACAGGGAGCCTACGAGCAGTACTTC. The rearrangement links TRBV5-1 to TRBJ2-7; 9 nucleotides line up with TRBD1. CDR1 is SGHRS and CDR2 is YFSETQ in the germline V gene. The J segment lost 2 bases and the V segment lost 3 bases, leaving 12 bases of the junction unmatched. The CDR3 sequence is 17 residues long.

The chain recombines TRBV5-5 with TRBJ2-2, with TRBD1 matching 10 bases. With V trimmed by 2 bases and J by 4 bases, 11 bases remained unmatched. Germline CDR1 is SGHKS and CDR2 is YYEKEE (reference sequence). CDR3 length equals 18 residues. The DNA of the CDR3 is TGTGCCAGCAGCTTCCGCGCCTTAGACAGGGGGCCCACCGGGGAGCTGTTTTTT. Protein sequence: CASSFRALDRGPTGELFF.

The chain has TRBV10-3 and TRBJ1-6; D is unclear. CDR1 and CDR2 from the germline V gene are ENHRY and SYGVKD. Trimming pared 4 bases from V and 3 bases from J, leaving 4 bases between. The CDR3 consists of 13 residues. The CDR3 DNA reads TGTGCCATCAGTGGACACTATAATTCACCCCTCCACTTT. Its translation: CAISGHYNSPLHF.

Points on this clonotype: At one of its ends the junction is not consistent with the germline gene, which may arise from a read error. V and J are TRBV20-1 and TRBJ1-3, with D possibly TRBD1 on 5 matching bases. The CDR3 has 11 amino acids. Germline V lookup: CDR1 DFQATT, CDR2 SNEGSKA (reference sequence). The CDR3 loop is CSARPGLRSHF. CDR3 coding DNA: TGCAGTGCTAGGCCGGGACTGCGTTCGCATTTT.

This clonotype was detected a few times. The chain's CDR3 is CASSLSSGGDEQFF. The CDR3 region has the DNA TGTGCCAGCAGCTTAAGCAGCGGGGGCGATGAGCAGTTCTTC. V is TRBV7-3 and J is TRBJ2-1, with 8 bases fitting TRBD2. The CDR3 sequence is 14 residues long. The V gene's germline CDR1 is SGHTA and CDR2 FQGTGA. The V gene end was trimmed by 1 base and the J gene end by 8 bases; junction bases not matched to a gene: 4.

This rearrangement joins TRBV28 to TRBJ1-2, with D tentatively TRBD1 (5 bases). V lost 2 bases, J lost 4 bases, and 8 bases lay in between. The CDR3 is made up of 13 amino acids. Germline assignment: CDR1 MDHEN and CDR2 SYDVKM. The CDR3 reads CASSLPGTYGYTF. The CDR3 coding sequence is TGTGCCAGCAGTTTACCCGGGACCTATGGCTACACCTTC.

This chain connects TRBV6-6 to TRBJ1-4, with a possible D match to TRBD1 (6 bases). Germline CDR1 is MNHNY and CDR2 is SVGAGI (reference sequence). Trimming cost V 2 bases and J 6 bases, with 10 bases left between them. The length of the CDR3 is 14 residues. CDR3 in amino acids: CASSYRQGYEKLFF. Here the CDR3 DNA reads TGTGCCAGCAGTTACCGGCAGGGGTATGAAAAACTGTTTTTT.

The chain couples TRBV20-1 to TRBJ2-2; no clear D. The germline gives CDR1 DFQATT, CDR2 SNEGSKA (reference sequence). CDR3 length: 14 residues. Trimming shortened V by 1 base and J by 3 bases, and 9 bases separated the two germline ends. CDR3 DNA: TGCAGTGCTAGAGGTAGTTCCTACACCGGGGAGCTGTTTTTT. The encoded protein is CSARGSSYTGELFF.

This CDR3 is CASSVELSELNTQYF. The CDR3 DNA reads TGTGCCAGCAGTGTTGAGCTCTCCGAACTGAATACGCAGTATTTT. The chain carries TRBV2 and TRBJ2-3; D unclear. V was shortened by 4 bases and J by 7 bases, with 18 bases between the two germline ends. The germline gives CDR1 SNHLY, CDR2 FYNNEI. The CDR3 extends over 15 amino acids.

The V gene is TRBV28, the J gene TRBJ2-2; TRBD2 is a possible D gene (5 bases). The CDR3 consists of 14 residues. In germline, CDR1 is MDHEN, CDR2 SYDVKM. The ends were cut back, 6 bases at V and 1 base at J, with 9 bases in the middle. The CDR3 protein is CASRNGGNTGELFF. In DNA, the CDR3 is TGTGCCAGCAGGAATGGAGGGAACACCGGGGAGCTGTTTTTT.

The V gene is TRBV5-4, the J gene TRBJ1-1; TRBD1 might be the D (6 bases). Germline CDR1 SGHNT, CDR2 YYREEE (reference sequence). This CDR3 region has 14 residues. The V end was cut by 4 bases, the J end by 1 base, with 11 bases between. DNA for the CDR3: TGTGCCAGCAGCATTGGGACACGGAACACTGAAGCTTTCTTT. Translation gives CASSIGTRNTEAFF.

This clonotype has more than one count but fewer than ten. The chain links TRBV6-1 to TRBJ1-5, with TRBD1 as a possible D gene (6 bases). V lost 4 bases and J 2 bases, leaving 18 bases between the germline ends. Germline V gives CDR1 MNHNS, CDR2 SASEGT. There are 17 residues in the CDR3. As DNA, the CDR3 is TGTGCCAGCAGTGGGTTGGGGGGGCAGGGTGGCAATCAGCCCCAGCATTTT. As protein: CASSGLGGQGGNQPQHF.

This chain joins TRBV5-6 and TRBJ2-5; 8 bases are shared with TRBD2. Losses at the gene ends were 3 bases for V and 2 bases for J; bases not matched to a gene: 3. CDR3 length: 14 residues. Germline V gene sequence: CDR1 SGHDT, CDR2 YYEEEE. DNA of the CDR3: TGTGCCAGCAGCTGGGGGACTAGACAAGAGACCCAGTACTTC. Translation: CASSWGTRQETQYF.

This clonotype was picked up a small number of times. The chain is built from TRBV20-1 and TRBJ2-3; 7 positions match TRBD2. Looked up from germline, CDR1 is DFQATT and CDR2 is SNEGSKA (reference sequence). This CDR3 has 13 amino acids. This CDR3 is CSARRGSPDTQYF. In DNA form, the CDR3 reads TGCAGCGCAAGGCGGGGGTCGCCAGATACGCAGTATTTT.

The DNA of the CDR3 is TGCAGTGCTCCGCGACCGGGACAGGGGAACGAGCAGTACGTC. Translating gives CSAPRPGQGNEQYV. V usage is TRBV20-1 and J usage is TRBJ2-7; TRBD1 agrees at 10 bases. V dropped 5 bases and J dropped 5; count of bases not matched to a gene: 9. Germline V gene lookup returns CDR1 DFQATT and CDR2 SNEGSKA (reference sequence). This CDR3 has 14 residues.

This chain links TRBV5-1 with TRBJ2-6; TRBD1 might be the D (6 bases). The CDR3 runs 14 residues. Looked up from germline, CDR1 is SGHRS and CDR2 is YFSETQ. Trimming stripped 6 bases from V and 1 base from J, with 8 bases between. CDR3 loop: CASIGGSGANVLTF. The CDR3 DNA follows: TGCGCCAGCATAGGGGGATCTGGGGCCAACGTCCTGACTTTC.

This clonotype was counted between two and nine times. V gene TRBV12-3 or TRBV12-4 combines with J gene TRBJ2-2; D possibly corresponds to TRBD1 (5 bases). The length of the CDR3 is 14 residues. Trimming removed 5 bases from V and 2 bases from J, with 9 bases in between. CDR3 in DNA: TGTGCCAGCAGTAACGGACAAAACACCGGGGAGCTGTTTTTT. It translates to CASSNGQNTGELFF.

This sequence joins TRBV4-2 and TRBJ2-5; D perhaps matches TRBD2 (6 bases). Between the trimmed V and J ends, which lost 4 bases and 4 bases, there was a span of 13 bases. The length of the CDR3 is 14 residues. Germline loops: CDR1 LGHNA, CDR2 YNFKEQ. The CDR3 here is CASSPTDYGETQYF. CDR3 coding DNA: TGTGCCAGCAGCCCCACGGACTACGGAGAGACCCAGTACTTC.

CDR3 in amino acids: CSARQDGATNEKLFF. The CDR3, as DNA: TGCAGTGCTCGTCAGGACGGAGCAACTAATGAAAAACTGTTTTTT. The rearrangement links TRBV20-1 to TRBJ1-4; D uncertain. V lost 5 bases to trimming and J lost 0 bases, with 13 bases between them. The germline V gene has CDR1 DFQATT and CDR2 SNEGSKA (reference sequence). CDR3 size: 15 residues.

Ten or more counts support this clonotype. V gene TRBV5-1 combines with J gene TRBJ2-6; 7 bases fit TRBD1. The length of the CDR3 is 15 residues. The junction had 3 bases not matched to a gene; V was cut back by 4 bases and J by 2 bases. The germline V gene encodes CDR1 SGHRS and CDR2 YFSETQ. CDR3 nucleotides: TGCGCCAGCAGCCGTGACAGGGCTGGGGCCAACGTCCTGACTTTC. As protein: CASSRDRAGANVLTF.

This chain connects TRBV7-9 to TRBJ2-1; D unresolved. With 8 bases removed from V and 3 bases from J, the gap between germline ends came to 5 bases. The CDR3 sequence is 11 residues long. CDR1 SEHNR and CDR2 FQNEAQ come from the germline V gene (reference sequence). CDR3 residues: CASGDYNEQFF. The CDR3 nucleotides are TGTGCCAGCGGGGACTACAATGAGCAGTTCTTC.

This chain joins TRBV28 and TRBJ2-3; 8 nucleotides line up with TRBD2. The CDR3 sequence is 16 residues long. Germline CDR1 MDHEN, CDR2 SYDVKM. CDR3 amino acids: CAGARLAGSNTDTQYF. The CDR3 region has the DNA TGTGCAGGGGCCCGATTAGCGGGGTCGAACACAGATACGCAGTATTTT.

This clonotype was seen a handful of times. The rearrangement joins TRBV18 to TRBJ1-2; 7 bases are shared with TRBD1. The V and J ends lost 6 bases and 1 base, in that order; junction bases with no gene match: 8. Germline CDR1 reads KGHSH; CDR2 reads LQKENI. This CDR3 comprises 15 residues. CDR3 amino acids: CASSTSTGHNYGYTF. The CDR3 coding sequence is TGTGCCAGCTCCACATCGACAGGGCATAACTATGGCTACACCTTC.